This T cell receptor beta chain was captured by sequencing in a study of technical replicates of blood from a handful of donors. The protocol was immunoSEQ multiplex PCR, while the TCRdb copy is restricted to in-frame clones and leaves out a portion. This sample carries about 68,000 clones, 95% to 98% of them seen once, and the ten largest clones take more than 0.25%. With 3 bases removed from V and 2 bases from J, the gap between germline ends came to 13 bases. Per germline, CDR1 KGHSH and CDR2 LQKENI. The CDR3 has 15 amino acids. The receptor comes from a human donor in good health. Sequencing was carried out using T cells isolated from PBMCs. The chain combines TRBV18 with TRBJ1-1, with a possible D match to TRBD1 (5 bases). CDR3 protein: CASSPMTVLNTEAFF. The CDR3 DNA sequence: TGTGCCAGCTCACCGATGACAGTGTTAAACACTGAAGCTTTCTTT.